This TCR beta chain was obtained from a study of blood T cell repertoires in COVID-19. Per the authors' pipeline: The assay estimated nucleated cells by amplifying reference gene primers. Produced via immunoSEQ multiplex PCR; TCRdb's table is partial and in-frame only. D and trimming come from the DNA, and the V and J calls and clone size come from that table. Here the sample spans some 250,000 clones, approximately 86% being singletons. Sequencing input: peripheral blood. The TCR was taken from a young man with active or convalescent COVID-19.

Here the CDR3 reads CASSLVIGGGTDTQYF. DNA for the CDR3: TGTGCCAGCAGCTTAGTTATCGGGGGGGGAACAGATACGCAGTATTTT. J is TRBJ2-3 and V is TRBV7-6; 8 bases line up with TRBD2. This CDR3 spans 16 amino acids. CDR1 is SGHVS and CDR2 is FNYEAQ in the germline V gene. V was clipped by 1 base and J by 3 bases; unmatched bases: 6. The full variable domain, its missing parts supplied by reference TRBV7-6 and TRBJ2-3, is GAGVSQSPRYKVTKRGQDVALRCDPISGHVSLYWYRQALGQGPEFLTYFNYEAQQDKSGLPNDRFSAERPEGSISTLTIQRTEQRDSAMYRCASSLVIGGGTDTQYFGPGTRLTVL.